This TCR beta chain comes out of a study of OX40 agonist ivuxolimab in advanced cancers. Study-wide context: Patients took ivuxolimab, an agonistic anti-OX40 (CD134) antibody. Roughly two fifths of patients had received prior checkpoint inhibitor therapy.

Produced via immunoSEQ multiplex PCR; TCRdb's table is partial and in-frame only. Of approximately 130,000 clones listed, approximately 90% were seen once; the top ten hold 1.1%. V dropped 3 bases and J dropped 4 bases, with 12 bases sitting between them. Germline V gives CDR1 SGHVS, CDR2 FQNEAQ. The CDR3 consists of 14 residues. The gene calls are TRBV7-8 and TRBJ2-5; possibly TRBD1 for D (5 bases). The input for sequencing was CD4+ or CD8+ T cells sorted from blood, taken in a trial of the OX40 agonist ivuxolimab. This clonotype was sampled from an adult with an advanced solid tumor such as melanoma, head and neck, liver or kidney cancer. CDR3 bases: TGTGCCAGCAGCTTCGAAGGGGATCCAGAGACCCAGTACTTC. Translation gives CASSFEGDPETQYF.